A single sample is the source of the 13 T cell receptor beta chains below, sequenced in a study of tumor and adjacent non-tumor tissue in lung cancer. A modified ARM-PCR protocol with three rounds of nested PCR amplified TCRbeta. TCRdb recomputed calls from the multiplex PCR reads with MiXCR, one row per CDR3 protein. The sample consists of over 100,000 distinct CDR3 sequences, about 75% of them appearing once. The template was RNA from unsorted bulk tissue. The sample was lung tumor tissue. The receptors stem from a woman aged 55-70 years with non-small cell lung cancer.

As to this clonotype: The CDR3 does not end in the conserved phenylalanine or tryptophan, so this is likely a read error. The rearrangement uses TRBV5-6 and TRBJ2-5, with a weak D call TRBD2 (6 bases). Germline CDR1 is SGHDT and CDR2 is YYEEEE. The length of the CDR3 is 13 residues. V was shortened by 4 bases and J by 8 bases, with 15 bases between the two germline ends. The CDR3 is CASSVGLPGTQYL. In DNA, the CDR3 is TGTGCCAGCAGCGTGGGACTGCCAGGAACCCAGTACCTC.

This clonotype is a singleton in its sample. This chain links TRBV11-1 with TRBJ2-5, with D maybe TRBD2 (5 bases). The CDR3 is made up of 12 amino acids. The V and J ends lost 7 bases and 8 bases respectively, with 14 bases between them. Germline loops: CDR1 SGHAT, CDR2 FQDESV (reference sequence). The CDR3 DNA sequence: TGTGCCAGCAACCAGACTAAGGACACCCAGTACTTC. Protein: CASNQTKDTQYF.

The chain is built from TRBV20-1 and TRBJ2-7; 10 bases are shared with TRBD2. The CDR3 has 19 amino acids. V shed 1 base and J 4 bases; nucleotides not matched to a gene: 19. Germline V gene sequence: CDR1 DFQATT, CDR2 SNEGSKA (reference sequence). CDR3 amino acids: CSARVAQSGRAGIGYEQYF. CDR3 sequence (DNA): TGCAGTGCTAGAGTTGCGCAAAGCGGGAGGGCCGGTATTGGGTACGAGCAGTACTTC.

With regard to this clonotype: A read error is likely, as this CDR3 ends without the conserved phenylalanine or tryptophan. The chain uses TRBV20-1 and TRBJ2-1; D call uncertain. The CDR3 has 12 amino acids. The germline CDR1 and CDR2 sequences are DFQATT and SNEGSKA (reference sequence). V shed 7 bases and J shed 8 bases, with 15 bases lying between them. The CDR3 nucleotides are TGCAGTGTCCCCGGCTGGTCTCATGAGCAGTTCATC. Its protein is CSVPGWSHEQFI.

This clonotype was counted once. Mismatch with germline at one junction end may stem from a read error. The chain links TRBV11-3 to TRBJ2-1, with TRBD2 matching over 7 bases. The CDR3 runs to 17 residues. Germline CDR1 reads SGHNT; CDR2 reads YENEEA. The DNA of the CDR3 is TGTGCCAGCCGCTTAGAGTCAACTAGCGTGAGCCACAATGAGCAGTTCTTC. Its protein is CASRLESTSVSHNEQFF. The full variable domain, rest sourced from reference TRBV11-3 and TRBJ2-1, is EAGVVQSPRYKIIEKKQPVAFWCNPISGHNTLYWYLQNLGQGPELLIRYENEEAVDDSQLPKDRFSAERLKGVDSTLKIQPAELGDSAVYLCASRLESTSVSHNEQFFGPGTRLTVL.

In the case of this clonotype: Its ends do not fully match the called genes, so a read error is possible. V is TRBV11-2 and J is TRBJ2-1; D possibly uses TRBD1 or TRBD2 (5 bases each). Per the germline V gene, CDR1 is SGHAT and CDR2 is FQNNGV. The CDR3 has 15 residues. The CDR3 spells CVSSKTGTAGSEQFF. The CDR3 nucleotides read TGTGTCAGCAGCAAAACCGGGACGGCAGGGAGCGAGCAGTTCTTC.

About this clonotype: At one of its ends the junction is not consistent with the germline gene, which may arise from a read error. The chain employs TRBV5-5 and TRBJ1-1; TRBD1 is a possible D gene (5 bases). This CDR3 contains 14 residues. The V gene's germline CDR1 is SGHKS and CDR2 YYEKEE (reference sequence). The CDR3 loop reads CAISPVGANTEAFF. DNA for the CDR3: TGTGCCATCAGCCCGGTAGGGGCGAACACTGAAGCTTTCTTT.

This clonotype was observed at least ten times. The chain employs TRBV4-3 and TRBJ2-5; TRBD1 is a possible D gene (6 bases). This CDR3 has 14 residues. Trimming removed 1 base at V and 1 base at J, with 7 bases between. Per germline, CDR1 LGHNA and CDR2 YSLEER. CDR3 in amino acids: CASSQGTAQETQYF. Written as DNA, the CDR3 is TGCGCCAGCAGCCAAGGGACAGCCCAAGAGACCCAGTACTTC.

V and J are TRBV20-1 and TRBJ1-4; D unclear. Germline CDR1 and CDR2: DFQATT and SNEGSKA (reference sequence). Trimming left V 0 bases short and J 3 bases short, with 11 bases between. This CDR3 has 15 residues. CDR3 DNA sequence: TGCAGTGCTAGAGATCCGGGTGTCTCTAATGAAAAACTGTTTTTT. Amino acids: CSARDPGVSNEKLFF.

As for this clonotype: A read error may be the cause here, since a much bigger clone is one base away. V and J are TRBV4-2 and TRBJ1-1, with TRBD1 matching 7 bases. The CDR3 is 15 amino acids. CDR1 and CDR2 (germline): LGHNA, YNFKEQ. The CDR3 DNA is TGTGCCAGCAGCGCAGGGGGGGGCTCGGACACTGAAGCTTCCTTT. Encoded protein: CASSAGGGSDTEASF.

Notes on this clonotype: One end of the junction fails to match germline, which may point to a read error. The chain couples TRBV12-3 or TRBV12-4 to TRBJ2-5; TRBD2 aligns across 9 bases. The CDR3 runs to 15 residues. The CDR3 spells CANSFFLAGMETQYF. The CDR3 DNA follows: TGTGCCAACAGTTTCTTCCTAGCGGGAATGGAGACACAGTACTTC.

This clonotype was recorded many times. The chain employs TRBV20-1 and TRBJ2-3; 10 bases are a match to TRBD2. This CDR3 has 13 amino acids. Germline V gives CDR1 DFQATT, CDR2 SNEGSKA (reference sequence). The CDR3 protein is CGGLAAFTDTQYF. DNA for the CDR3: TGCGGAGGACTAGCGGCGTTCACAGATACGCAGTATTTT.

With regard to this clonotype: The conserved phenylalanine or tryptophan normally closing the CDR3 is absent here, so this likely arose from a read error. The chain recombines TRBV11-3 with TRBJ2-1, with TRBD2 matching over 12 bases. The germline V gene encodes CDR1 SGHNT and CDR2 YENEEA. This CDR3 spans 17 amino acids. Written as DNA, the CDR3 is TGTGCCAGCAGCATAAAGTTGACTAGCGGGAGCCACAATGAACAGTTCTTA. As protein: CASSIKLTSGSHNEQFL.